One sample yielded the 20 T cell receptor beta chains listed below, sequenced in a study of CD8 T cells in Susac syndrome. RNA in amounts of about 0.45 to 1 ug was reverse transcribed with random hexamers. TCRdb re-called the immunoSEQ multiplex PCR reads through MiXCR, storing one row per CDR3 protein. The table lists roughly 200,000 distinct CDR3 sequences, 91% of them singletons. Material for sequencing was CD4+ T cells from PBMCs. All receptors come from a human donor with Susac syndrome.

V and J are TRBV5-1 and TRBJ2-7; a weak D match, TRBD2 (6 bases). The V gene's germline CDR1 is SGHRS and CDR2 YFSETQ. Between the trimmed V and J ends, which lost 0 bases and 5 bases, there was a span of 12 bases. This CDR3 comprises 14 residues. The CDR3: CASSLVLATHEQYF. Here the CDR3 DNA reads TGCGCCAGCAGCTTGGTTCTAGCGACACACGAGCAGTACTTC.

This chain uses TRBV6-2 or TRBV6-3 with TRBJ2-1, with TRBD2 identical over 7 bases. With 0 bases clipped from V and 7 bases from J, the junction kept 3 bases outside the gene matches. Germline-derived CDR1 and CDR2 are MNHEY and SVGEGT. There are 14 residues in the CDR3. CDR3 residues: CASSYSGGGNEQFF. CDR3 nucleotide sequence: TGTGCCAGCAGTTACTCGGGGGGGGGTAATGAGCAGTTCTTC.

The chain employs TRBV4-1 and TRBJ2-3; 11 bases map to TRBD2. The V gene end was trimmed by 3 bases and the J gene end by 7 bases; junction bases not matched to a gene: 9. Germline loops: CDR1 MGHRA, CDR2 YSYEKL. This CDR3 has 16 residues. The CDR3, as DNA: TGCGCCAGCAGCCAGGGCCGAGCTAGCGGGAGGAATACGCAGTATTTT. It encodes CASSQGRASGRNTQYF.

J is TRBJ1-3 and V is TRBV20-1; no clear D. The CDR3 is made up of 14 amino acids. Germline V CDR1 and CDR2: DFQATT, SNEGSKA (reference sequence). Trimming took off 6 bases at V and 0 bases at J, with 12 bases between the two ends. This CDR3 reads CSAIRLNSGNTIYF. CDR3 sequence (DNA): TGCAGTGCCATCAGGCTAAACTCTGGAAACACCATATATTTT.

The chain uses TRBV19 and TRBJ2-5, with a weak D call TRBD2 (6 bases). The CDR3 loop spans 16 amino acids. Germline CDR1 reads LNHDA; CDR2 reads SQIVND (reference sequence). V lost 5 bases and J 5 bases, leaving 21 bases between the germline ends. CDR3 loop: CASSPLRGPREETQYF. The CDR3 bases are TGTGCCAGTAGTCCCCTTCGGGGACCACGGGAGGAGACCCAGTACTTC.

This clonotype was counted a single time. This sequence joins TRBV20-1 and TRBJ2-1, with D maybe TRBD2 (5 bases). Germline lookup yields CDR1 DFQATT and CDR2 SNEGSKA (reference sequence). The CDR3 is 13 amino acids. Trimming stripped 4 bases from V and 3 bases from J, with 10 bases between. The CDR3 nucleotides read TGCAGTGCTACTCGGACTGGCTACAATGAGCAGTTCTTC. Translated, it gives CSATRTGYNEQFF.

The chain is built from TRBV20-1 and TRBJ1-4; D is ambiguous. The CDR3 has 13 amino acids. Trimming cost V 1 base and J 7 bases, with 10 bases left between them. The germline V gene encodes CDR1 DFQATT and CDR2 SNEGSKA (reference sequence). The CDR3 DNA follows: TGCAGTGCTAGAGCGCCAGATTTTGAAAAACTGTTTTTT. Encoded protein: CSARAPDFEKLFF.

This clonotype has a single count. This CDR3 reads CASRETGGQYF. The CDR3 region has the DNA TGTGCCAGCAGGGAGACAGGGGGGCAGTACTTC. This sequence joins TRBV12-3 or TRBV12-4 and TRBJ2-7, with TRBD1 matching over 9 bases. The CDR3 runs 11 residues. V trimming: 6 bases; J trimming: 9 bases; junction bases outside the gene matches: 3.

The chain couples TRBV3-1 to TRBJ2-7; 10 bases line up with TRBD1. This CDR3 has 16 residues. Germline V gene lookup returns CDR1 LGHDT and CDR2 YNNKEL (reference sequence). With 3 bases clipped from V and 3 bases from J, the junction kept 8 bases outside the gene matches. CDR3 loop: CASSHRTGGHYYEQYF. As DNA, the CDR3 is TGTGCCAGCAGCCATCGGACAGGGGGACATTACTACGAGCAGTACTTC.

This rearrangement joins TRBV12-3 or TRBV12-4 to TRBJ2-2, with 8 bases lining up with TRBD1. The CDR3 length is 14 residues. V gave up 3 bases and J gave up 5 bases; unmatched junction bases: 2. The DNA for the CDR3 is TGTGCCAGCAGTTTTCAGGGGGCGACCGGGGAGCTGTTTTTT. The encoded protein is CASSFQGATGELFF.

Notes on this clonotype: Germline and junction disagree at one end, which may indicate a read error. The rearrangement joins TRBV2 to TRBJ2-1, with no clear D. The CDR3 has 14 amino acids. Germline CDR1 and CDR2: SNHLY and FYNNEI. CDR3 coding DNA: TGTGCCAGCAGCGCCACAACCTTGGCTAATTCTATGATCTTC. Its translation: CASSATTLANSMIF. The full variable domain, completed using reference TRBV2 and TRBJ2-1, is EPEVTQTPSHQVTQMGQEVILRCVPISNHLYFYWYRQILGQKVEFLVSFYNNEISEKSEIFDDQFSVERPDGSNFTLKIRSTKLEDSAMYFCASSATTLANSMIFGPGTRLTVL.

V usage is TRBV3-1 and J usage is TRBJ1-1, with D perhaps matching TRBD1 (5 bases). With 2 bases removed from V and 4 bases from J, the gap between germline ends came to 20 bases. This CDR3 has 17 amino acids. Per germline, CDR1 LGHDT and CDR2 YNNKEL (reference sequence). The CDR3 here is CASSQTGGIRAGTEAFF. The CDR3 nucleotides are TGTGCCAGCAGCCAAACGGGTGGGATCAGGGCAGGCACTGAAGCTTTCTTT. Complete variable domain (other parts from reference TRBV3-1 and TRBJ1-1): DTAVSQTPKYLVTQMGNDKSIKCEQNLGHDTMYWYKQDSKKFLKIMFSYNNKELIINETVPNRFSPKSPDKAHLNLHINSLELGDSAVYFCASSQTGGIRAGTEAFFGQGTRLTVV.

The rearrangement links TRBV5-1 to TRBJ2-3; the match to TRBD2 covers 7 bases. With V trimmed by 2 bases and J by 5 bases, 11 bases remained unmatched. Germline V gene sequence: CDR1 SGHRS, CDR2 YFSETQ. CDR3 size: 16 residues. Here the CDR3 reads CASSFREGMAEDTQYF. In nucleotides, the CDR3 is TGCGCCAGCAGCTTTAGGGAGGGAATGGCGGAAGATACGCAGTATTTT.

This sequence joins TRBV18 and TRBJ2-2; TRBD1 is a possible D gene (6 bases). Germline lookup yields CDR1 KGHSH and CDR2 LQKENI. The CDR3 has 17 amino acids. With 2 bases removed from V and 0 bases from J, the gap between germline ends came to 13 bases. This CDR3 reads CASSPMDSLSNTGELFF. The CDR3 DNA sequence: TGTGCCAGCTCACCAATGGACAGCCTGTCGAACACCGGGGAGCTGTTTTTT.

CDR3 DNA: TGTGCCAGCAGCTTGGTGGGGAATTCACCCCTCCACTTT. The encoded protein is CASSLVGNSPLHF. The J gene is TRBJ1-6, the V gene TRBV5-4; D is undetermined. Trimming cost V 0 bases and J 7 bases, with 5 bases left between them. The CDR3 consists of 13 residues. CDR1 and CDR2 from the germline V gene are SGHNT and YYREEE (reference sequence).

This clonotype occurred a few times. The chain is built from TRBV28 and TRBJ2-5, with TRBD2 matching over 7 bases. This CDR3 is 14 amino acids long. V lost 3 bases, J lost 5 bases, and 6 bases stayed unmatched. Germline V gene sequence: CDR1 MDHEN, CDR2 SYDVKM. The CDR3 region has the DNA TGTGCCAGCAGTTTGGGTCCGCGGGGGGAGACCCAGTACTTC. Translation gives CASSLGPRGETQYF.

The V call is TRBV3-1, the J call TRBJ1-3, with D unresolved. The V end lost 0 bases, the J end lost 0 bases, and 15 bases lay between the germline ends. Germline V gene data show CDR1 as LGHDT and CDR2 as YNNKEL (reference sequence). The length of the CDR3 is 18 residues. The CDR3 protein is CASSQDKGRHRSGNTIYF. The DNA for the CDR3 is TGTGCCAGCAGCCAAGATAAAGGGCGCCACCGCTCTGGAAACACCATATATTTT. Full variable domain (rest looked up from reference TRBV3-1 and TRBJ1-3): DTAVSQTPKYLVTQMGNDKSIKCEQNLGHDTMYWYKQDSKKFLKIMFSYNNKELIINETVPNRFSPKSPDKAHLNLHINSLELGDSAVYFCASSQDKGRHRSGNTIYFGEGSWLTVV.

The gene calls are TRBV19 and TRBJ1-2, with TRBD1 matching 8 bases. The CDR3 contains 16 residues. The V gene's germline CDR1 is LNHDA and CDR2 SQIVND (reference sequence). V shed 3 bases, J shed 6 bases, and the junction held 12 bases outside the gene matches. CDR3 DNA sequence: TGTGCCAGTAGTATCCAGACCAGGGGGCGCGCAGATGGCTACACCTTC. It codes for CASSIQTRGRADGYTF.

The genes are TRBV4-1 and TRBJ2-3, with 11 bases identical to TRBD2. The CDR3 consists of 16 residues. Germline assignment: CDR1 MGHRA and CDR2 YSYEKL. V was clipped by 2 bases and J by 1 base; unmatched bases: 2. CDR3 bases: TGCGCCAGCAGCCAATCACTAGCGGGAGGCACAGATACGCAGTATTTT. Protein sequence: CASSQSLAGGTDTQYF.

This sequence joins TRBV2 and TRBJ2-4; TRBD1 agrees at 9 bases. The CDR3 totals 17 residues. The germline V gene has CDR1 SNHLY and CDR2 FYNNEI. V was pared by 5 bases and J by 0 bases, with 8 bases of the junction left unmatched. In DNA, the CDR3 is TGTGCCAGCAGTCGATCACAGGGGGCTGTAGCCAAAAACATTCAGTACTTC. Its protein product is CASSRSQGAVAKNIQYF. Looking up the rest from reference TRBV2 and TRBJ2-4 gives the full variable domain: EPEVTQTPSHQVTQMGQEVILRCVPISNHLYFYWYRQILGQKVEFLVSFYNNEISEKSEIFDDQFSVERPDGSNFTLKIRSTKLEDSAMYFCASSRSQGAVAKNIQYFGAGTRLSVL.